This T cell receptor (beta chain) was found in a study of cytomegalovirus exposure and HLA in healthy donors. Data came from immunoSEQ multiplex PCR; TCRdb stores just in-frame clones and leaves some out. The data contain around 120,000 clones, approximately 89% of them seen just once; the ten biggest clones take up 1.5% to 2%. To note about this clone: Its target is unknown.

Study results and caveats: According to a subsequent analysis, TCR clusters identified in the first cohort showed a tendency to co-occur across the 100 to 150 validation repertoires. Rare TCR sequences dominated, though some public TCRs recurred in many donors.

The CDR3 has 14 amino acids. Germline V gene lookup returns CDR1 SGDLS and CDR2 YYNGEE. V lost 0 bases to trimming and J lost 4 bases, with 11 bases between them. V and J are TRBV9 and TRBJ2-7, with a possible D match to TRBD1 (6 bases). This TCR derives from a man aged 18 to 29 in good health and CMV-seronegative. What was sequenced was PBMCs. CDR3 region: CASSVGTGKYEQYF. As DNA, the CDR3 is TGTGCCAGCAGCGTAGGAACAGGGAAGTACGAGCAGTACTTC.